Listed here are 20 T cell receptor beta chains from one sample, sequenced in a study of metastatic and nonmetastatic thyroid tumors. Each patient came to thyroid surgery without any prior treatment (of any kind). TCRdb re-called the PCR reads with MiXCR. The sample comprises tens of thousands of clones, about 17% of which are singletons, and 13% rests with the top ten. The sample comprised blood. These receptors all come from a female donor with papillary thyroid cancer or a benign thyroid nodule (not recorded which). Some clones in this sample may be carry-over from other donors' samples.

This clone turned up a few times. The chain uses TRBV9 and TRBJ2-3, with D tentatively TRBD2 (6 bases). The CDR3 has 15 residues. The germline V gene encodes CDR1 SGDLS and CDR2 YYNGEE. Trimming took off 0 bases at V and 6 bases at J, with 14 bases between the two ends. CDR3 sequence (DNA): TGTGCCAGCAGCGTAGGGGACTGGTCATACGATACGCAGTATTTT. It translates to CASSVGDWSYDTQYF.

This clone came up many times. The chain employs TRBV5-6 and TRBJ1-2, with TRBD1 identical over 8 bases. The CDR3 loop spans 17 amino acids. The germline V gene encodes CDR1 SGHDT and CDR2 YYEEEE. The V segment lost 0 bases and the J segment 4 bases; nucleotides outside the gene matches: 11. CDR3 DNA sequence: TGTGCCAGCAGCTTGGTGGGGCAGGGGGCGCGGGGCTATGGCTACACCTTC. This translates into CASSLVGQGARGYGYTF.

This clone was detected many times. The J gene is TRBJ2-7, the V gene TRBV7-8; no clear D gene. This CDR3 contains 11 residues. The V gene's germline CDR1 is SGHVS and CDR2 FQNEAQ. V was cut by 4 bases and J by 2 bases, with 3 bases left in between. CDR3 residues: CASSWAYEQYF. The CDR3 bases are TGTGCCAGCAGCTGGGCCTACGAGCAGTACTTC.

This clone occurred a few times. The chain is built from TRBV6-1 and TRBJ1-2, with D possibly TRBD1 on 6 matching bases. CDR3 length: 14 amino acids. Trimming cost V 6 bases and J 4 bases, with 15 bases left between them. Germline V gives CDR1 MNHNS, CDR2 SASEGT. The CDR3 DNA sequence: TGTGCCAGCAGGGATTCGACAGGTACCTATGGCTACACCTTC. It specifies CASRDSTGTYGYTF.

This clone was detected ten times or more. The chain is built from TRBV18 and TRBJ1-3; D ambiguous. Trimming stripped 0 bases from V and 0 bases from J, with 12 bases between. CDR3 length equals 17 residues. Germline values: CDR1 KGHSH, CDR2 LQKENI. The CDR3 sequence is CASSPPAGRSSGNTIYF. DNA of the CDR3: TGTGCCAGCTCACCACCTGCAGGACGCAGCTCTGGAAACACCATATATTTT.

This clone has only a few counts. CDR3 residues: CASTDRGSDGELFF. The CDR3 nucleotides read TGTGCCAGCACCGACAGGGGTAGTGACGGGGAGCTGTTTTTT. J is TRBJ2-2 and V is TRBV6-5; 8 bases map to TRBD1. CDR3 length: 14 residues. V lost 7 bases and J lost 7; bases outside the gene matches: 8. Germline CDR1 and CDR2: MNHEY and SVGAGI.

This clone has at least ten counts. The V and J genes are TRBV28 and TRBJ1-5, with D perhaps TRBD1 (5 bases). CDR1 and CDR2 (germline): MDHEN, SYDVKM. The CDR3 has 17 amino acids. V was clipped by 4 bases and J by 2 bases, with 18 bases between them. CDR3 nucleotides: TGTGCCAGCAGTTCGGGGGAGGGGCAGGGAGGCAATCAGCCCCAGCATTTT. As protein: CASSSGEGQGGNQPQHF.

As for this clone: Possible read error: a much larger clone is one base away. V usage is TRBV5-4 and J usage is TRBJ2-7, with TRBD1 identical over 8 bases. The junction had 11 bases not matched to a gene; V was cut back by 4 bases and J by 5 bases. Germline assignment: CDR1 SGHNT and CDR2 YYREEE (reference sequence). The CDR3 length is 15 residues. The CDR3 sequence: CASSDIRQGSHEQYF. The DNA of the CDR3 is TGTGCCAGCAGCGACATCCGACAGGGGTCCCACGAGCAGTACTTC. Filled out from reference TRBV5-4 and TRBJ2-7, the complete variable domain reads ETGVTQSPTHLIKTRGQQVTLRCSSQSGHNTVSWYQQALGQGPQFIFQYYREEENGRGNFPPRFSGLQFPNYSSELNVNALELDDSALYLCASSDIRQGSHEQYFGPGTRLTVT.

This clone was seen at least ten times. It may be a read error: a sequence one base away is much more abundant. The chain is built from TRBV2 and TRBJ2-2; 14 positions agree with TRBD2. This CDR3 region has 15 residues. Germline V gene sequence: CDR1 SNHLY, CDR2 FYNNEI. Trimming at V came to 11 bases and at J to 7 bases, leaving 9 bases not matched to a gene. The CDR3 nucleotides read TGTGCCGGCGGAGGGACTAGCGGGAGCCTCGGGGAGCTGTTTTTT. Amino acid sequence: CAGGGTSGSLGELFF. The full variable domain, with the rest looked up from reference TRBV2 and TRBJ2-2, is EPEVTQTPSHQVTQMGQEVILRCVPISNHLYFYWYRQILGQKVEFLVSFYNNEISEKSEIFDDQFSVERPDGSNFTLKIRSTKLEDSAMYFCAGGGTSGSLGELFFGEGSRLTVL.

The chain couples TRBV20-1 to TRBJ2-2, with 7 bases that match TRBD1. This CDR3 region has 14 residues. V trimming: 4 bases; J trimming: 3 bases; junction bases outside the gene matches: 5. The germline CDR1 and CDR2 sequences are DFQATT and SNEGSKA (reference sequence). This chain's CDR3 is CSATTGRDTGELFF. DNA of the CDR3: TGCAGTGCTACGACAGGGCGAGACACCGGGGAGCTGTTTTTT.

This clone has just a few counts. The rearrangement uses TRBV7-9 and TRBJ2-4; 10 nucleotides match TRBD1. Germline V lookup: CDR1 SEHNR, CDR2 FQNEAQ (reference sequence). This CDR3 region has 13 residues. The J segment lost 7 bases and the V segment lost 6 bases, leaving 3 bases of the junction unmatched. CDR3 DNA sequence: TGTGCCAGCAGTGGACAGGGGGTGAACATTCAGTACTTC. Translation gives CASSGQGVNIQYF.

This clone was observed at least ten times. V usage is TRBV2 and J usage is TRBJ2-1, with D maybe TRBD1 (5 bases). The CDR3 consists of 14 residues. Germline CDR1 is SNHLY and CDR2 is FYNNEI. V was cut by 6 bases and J by 3 bases, with 12 bases left in between. The CDR3 nucleotides read TGTGCCAGCAGGGTTAACAGGCGCTACAATGAGCAGTTCTTC. Protein product: CASRVNRRYNEQFF.

This clone was recorded many times. This sequence joins TRBV20-1 and TRBJ2-7, with 7 bases that match TRBD2. Germline loops: CDR1 DFQATT, CDR2 SNEGSKA (reference sequence). V lost 6 bases and J lost 3; bases outside the gene matches: 14. The CDR3 extends over 15 amino acids. CDR3 loop: CSAPPLGLADYEQYF. The DNA of the CDR3 is TGCAGTGCCCCTCCGCTGGGGCTAGCGGACTACGAGCAGTACTTC.

V usage is TRBV6-1 and J usage is TRBJ1-5; weak D call: TRBD1 (5 bases). This CDR3 region has 13 residues. CDR1 is MNHNS, CDR2 SASEGT, per germline. Trimming pared 6 bases from V and 6 bases from J, leaving 12 bases between. The DNA of the CDR3 is TGTGCCAGCAGCCCCGGGGGTGGTCAGCCCCAGCATTTT. This translates into CASSPGGGQPQHF.

This clone was counted ten times or more. The chain combines TRBV12-3 or TRBV12-4 with TRBJ2-3; 7 bases align to TRBD1. Trimming took 3 bases from V and 2 from J; bases not matched to a gene: 8. CDR3 length: 16 amino acids. CDR3 sequence (DNA): TGTGCCAGCAGTTTTGTTGGGACAGCTCTCACAGATACGCAGTATTTT. Protein product: CASSFVGTALTDTQYF.

The table lists this clone with many counts. The chain couples TRBV27 to TRBJ1-3; D gene ambiguous. Trimming took off 7 bases at V and 3 bases at J, with 4 bases between the two ends. The CDR3 is made up of 11 amino acids. From germline, CDR1 is MNHEY and CDR2 SMNVEV (reference sequence). Here the CDR3 reads CASKFGNTIYF. CDR3 in DNA: TGTGCCAGCAAGTTTGGAAACACCATATATTTT.

The chain employs TRBV11-2 and TRBJ2-5; tentatively, D is TRBD2 (5 bases). Trimming cost V 1 base and J 4 bases, with 10 bases left between them. This CDR3 has 14 amino acids. CDR1 SGHAT and CDR2 FQNNGV come from the germline V gene. CDR3 residues: CASSLVNGVETQYF. In nucleotides, the CDR3 is TGTGCCAGCAGCTTAGTCAACGGGGTAGAGACCCAGTACTTC.

At least ten counts were recorded for this clone. The rearrangement links TRBV28 to TRBJ1-2; TRBD1 matches at 8 bases. The CDR3 totals 15 residues. CDR1 and CDR2 from the germline V gene are MDHEN and SYDVKM. The V and J ends lost 7 bases and 8 bases, in that order; junction bases with no gene match: 15. Here the CDR3 reads CASTHSQGAWRGYTF. The CDR3, as DNA: TGTGCCAGCACCCACTCCCAGGGGGCCTGGAGGGGCTACACCTTC.

The chain combines TRBV11-2 with TRBJ2-7; 11 bases match TRBD2. The CDR3 is 15 residues long. J lost 9 bases, V lost 4 bases, and 11 bases had no gene match. The V gene's germline CDR1 is SGHAT and CDR2 FQNNGV. The CDR3 loop is CASSSSGLAVVGQYF. The CDR3 DNA follows: TGTGCCAGCAGCTCTTCGGGACTAGCGGTGGTCGGGCAGTACTTC.

This clone was observed at least ten times. The genes are TRBV2 and TRBJ2-7, with a tentative D call TRBD1 (5 bases). The ends were cut back, 1 base at V and 0 bases at J, with 16 bases in the middle. This CDR3 is built from 17 residues. Germline CDR1 and CDR2: SNHLY and FYNNEI. The CDR3 nucleotides read TGTGCCAGCAGTGAAGGGTCCCTGCGGACACCCTCCTACGAGCAGTACTTC. Translated, it gives CASSEGSLRTPSYEQYF.